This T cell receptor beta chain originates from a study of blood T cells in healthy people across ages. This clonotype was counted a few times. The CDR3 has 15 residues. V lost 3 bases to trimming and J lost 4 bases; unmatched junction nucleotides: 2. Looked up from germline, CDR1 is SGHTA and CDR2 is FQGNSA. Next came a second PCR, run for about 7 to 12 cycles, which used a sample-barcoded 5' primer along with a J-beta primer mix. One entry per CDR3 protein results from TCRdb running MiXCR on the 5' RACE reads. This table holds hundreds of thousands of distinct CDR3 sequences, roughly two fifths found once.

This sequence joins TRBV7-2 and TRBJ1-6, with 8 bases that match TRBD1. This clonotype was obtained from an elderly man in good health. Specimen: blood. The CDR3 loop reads CASSLRTGYNSPLHF. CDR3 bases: TGTGCCAGCAGCTTGAGGACAGGGTATAATTCACCCCTCCACTTT.